This entry is about one T cell receptor (beta chain). Its specificity is not known. This sample is part of a study of T cell responses to AZD1222 COVID-19 vaccine. Findings and caveats of the study: Without day 14 samples, only post-peak T cell repertoires were studied. Only a handful of people who got AZD1222 tested seropositive at baseline. Donors were mostly white British, more females; clonal diversity possibly underestimated.

Repertoires were generated with immunoSEQ multiplex PCR, while TCRdb's copy carries only in-frame clones and drops some. The sample includes some 80,000 clones, nearly 90% of them seen just once. V lost 9 bases and J 2 bases, leaving 15 bases between the germline ends. The CDR3 totals 14 residues. In germline, CDR1 is MGHDK, CDR2 SYGVNS. The sequence was obtained from an adult in good health. The material was peripheral blood, obtained on day 0 of MenACWY control vaccination. The rearrangement uses TRBV25-1 and TRBJ2-3; D uncertain. The CDR3 nucleotides are TGTGCCAGTGTCCCCCCACACTCCACAGATACGCAGTATTTT. This sequence encodes CASVPPHSTDTQYF.